These 12 T cell receptor beta chains originate from one sample sequenced in a study of cytomegalovirus exposure and HLA in healthy donors. Both 60 Vbeta primers and 13 Jbeta primers went into the PCR. The assay was immunoSEQ multiplex PCR, and TCRdb's table has in-frame clones only and misses some. The profile shows approximately 160,000 clones, around 68% of them singletons. The sequencing input was PBMCs. The receptors were sampled from a man aged 45-65 years in good health and CMV-seronegative.

This clone showed up many times. The chain recombines TRBV6-1 with TRBJ2-2, with 12 positions matching TRBD2. Germline CDR1 reads MNHNS; CDR2 reads SASEGT. This CDR3 is built from 17 residues. V was pared by 2 bases and J by 7 bases, with 8 bases of the junction left unmatched. CDR3 protein: CASSEFPSGGAIGELFF. The CDR3 region has the DNA TGTGCCAGCAGTGAATTCCCTAGCGGGGGGGCAATCGGGGAGCTGTTTTTT.

V is TRBV5-6 and J is TRBJ2-7; D may be TRBD1 (6 bases). CDR3 size: 17 residues. V was pared by 0 bases and J by 0 bases, with 16 bases between. Germline V gene sequence: CDR1 SGHDT, CDR2 YYEEEE. The CDR3 coding sequence is TGTGCCAGCAGCTTGGGGGGGCTACAGGAGCGCTCCTACGAGCAGTACTTC. Translating it yields CASSLGGLQERSYEQYF. Complete variable domain (other parts from reference TRBV5-6 and TRBJ2-7): DAGVTQSPTHLIKTRGQQVTLRCSPKSGHDTVSWYQQALGQGPQFIFQYYEEEERQRGNFPDRFSGHQFPNYSSELNVNALLLGDSALYLCASSLGGLQERSYEQYFGPGTRLTVT.

The chain recombines TRBV5-8 with TRBJ1-5; D possibly corresponds to TRBD1 (5 bases). The germline V gene encodes CDR1 SGHTS and CDR2 YDEGEE. This CDR3 has 15 amino acids. The V and J ends lost 0 bases and 2 bases respectively, with 9 bases between them. CDR3 sequence: CASSLGGEGNQPQHF. For the CDR3, the DNA is TGTGCCAGCAGCTTGGGGGGGGAGGGCAATCAGCCCCAGCATTTT.

The chain couples TRBV9 to TRBJ1-2, with D possibly being TRBD1 (5 bases). V was cut by 4 bases and J by 0 bases, with 16 bases left in between. The CDR3 sequence is 16 residues long. Germline V gene data show CDR1 as SGDLS and CDR2 as YYNGEE. The CDR3 here is CASSPNTGEANYGYTF. The CDR3 DNA is TGTGCCAGCAGCCCCAACACAGGCGAAGCTAACTATGGCTACACCTTC. Drawing the rest from reference TRBV9 and TRBJ1-2, the complete variable domain is DSGVTQTPKHLITATGQRVTLRCSPRSGDLSVYWYQQSLDQGLQFLIQYYNGEERAKGNILERFSAQQFPDLHSELNLSSLELGDSALYFCASSPNTGEANYGYTFGSGTRLTVV.

V gene TRBV19 combines with J gene TRBJ2-3; tentative D call: TRBD1 (5 bases). V gave up 5 bases and J gave up 1 base, with 16 bases separating them. From germline, CDR1 is LNHDA and CDR2 SQIVND (reference sequence). This CDR3 spans 16 amino acids. Here the CDR3 DNA reads TGTGCCAGTAGTCCGAAAGGCCAGGGTCGCACAGATACGCAGTATTTT. Translated: CASSPKGQGRTDTQYF. The whole variable domain, remainder taken from reference TRBV19 and TRBJ2-3, is DGGITQSPKYLFRKEGQNVTLSCEQNLNHDAMYWYRQDPGQGLRLIYYSQIVNDFQKGDIAEGYSVSREKKESFPLTVTSAQKNPTAFYLCASSPKGQGRTDTQYFGPGTRLTVL.

V usage is TRBV5-1 and J usage is TRBJ1-6; 9 nucleotides line up with TRBD1. CDR1 is SGHRS, CDR2 YFSETQ, per germline. The CDR3 has 15 residues. The trim removed 4 bases at V and 7 bases at J, leaving 6 bases unmatched. CDR3 coding DNA: TGCGCCAGCAGCCCGGGACAGGGACTAAATTCACCCCTCCACTTT. It specifies CASSPGQGLNSPLHF.

V usage is TRBV9 and J usage is TRBJ2-7; the D gene is possibly TRBD1 (6 bases). This CDR3 comprises 15 residues. The germline V and J ends were trimmed by 3 bases and 2 bases, with 15 bases remaining between them. The germline V gene encodes CDR1 SGDLS and CDR2 YYNGEE. The CDR3: CASSASGEPPYEQYF. For the CDR3, the DNA is TGTGCCAGCAGCGCCTCAGGGGAACCCCCCTACGAGCAGTACTTC.

The count of this clone is one. The genes are TRBV2 and TRBJ2-5; possible D gene TRBD1, 5 bases. The tail of the sequence fits TRBJ2-7 better, so the J call may be wrong. Germline V gene sequence: CDR1 SNHLY, CDR2 FYNNEI. CDR3 size: 14 residues. The CDR3 region is CASSEGTQTYEQYF. CDR3 coding DNA: TGTGCCAGCAGTGAAGGGACACAGACCTACGAGCAGTACTTC.

The chain joins TRBV27 to TRBJ2-7; D remains ambiguous. This CDR3 region has 13 residues. CDR1 and CDR2 from the germline V gene are MNHEY and SMNVEV (reference sequence). Deletions cut 1 base from V and 5 bases from J, with 9 bases between. DNA for the CDR3: TGTGCCAGCAGTTTATGGTCGATAGACGAGCAGTACTTC. It codes for CASSLWSIDEQYF.

The chain uses TRBV27 and TRBJ1-1, with 7 bases that match TRBD1. Germline assignment: CDR1 MNHEY and CDR2 SMNVEV (reference sequence). This CDR3 contains 17 residues. V was pared by 6 bases and J by 0 bases, with 13 bases of the junction left unmatched. For the CDR3, the DNA is TGTGCCAGCAGCTACAGGGGTAATATGCTCATGAACACTGAAGCTTTCTTT. This codes for CASSYRGNMLMNTEAFF.

This clone was recorded once. The rearrangement uses TRBV5-1 and TRBJ1-2; TRBD1 aligns across 7 bases. J was trimmed by 6 bases and V by 1 base; bases with no gene match: 6. CDR1 and CDR2 from the germline V gene are SGHRS and YFSETQ. CDR3 length: 14 residues. The CDR3 coding sequence is TGCGCCAGCAGCTTGTTGACAGGGCTAAATGGCTACACCTTC. Amino acid sequence: CASSLLTGLNGYTF.

The chain uses TRBV14 and TRBJ2-7, with no clear D. This CDR3 has 13 residues. Trimming cost V 1 base and J 3 bases, with 7 bases left between them. Germline V gives CDR1 SGHDN, CDR2 FVKESK. The CDR3 sequence: CASSQGAVYEQYF. CDR3 coding DNA: TGTGCCAGCAGCCAAGGGGCAGTCTACGAGCAGTACTTC.